This T cell receptor beta chain came from a study of T cells after yellow fever vaccination. The study's findings and limits: Contamination of FACS-sorted repertoires by abundant clonotypes from the bulk population could occur. Booster sampling recovered most clones from primary vaccination (96% CD4, approximately 90% CD8).

Making TCR cDNA involved 5'RACE template switching, which added UMIs and a universal primer site. TCRdb re-called the 5' RACE reads through MiXCR, storing one row per CDR3 protein. This table holds around 600,000 distinct CDR3 sequences, roughly an eighth found once. Germline V gene lookup returns CDR1 MNHEY and CDR2 SVGEGT. Trimming removed 7 bases from V and 6 bases from J; junction bases left unmatched: 5. The CDR3 covers 13 residues. This clonotype was seen only a few times. What it binds is unknown. The V and J genes are TRBV6-2 or TRBV6-3 and TRBJ2-7; 11 bases map to TRBD2. Sequencing was performed on PBMCs, taken on the day of the yellow fever booster vaccination. This TCR derives from a man younger than 45 who received the YFV17D yellow fever vaccine. The CDR3 protein is CASITGTSGEQYF. CDR3 nucleotide sequence: TGTGCCAGCATCACCGGGACTAGCGGCGAGCAGTACTTC.